Listed below are T cell receptor beta chains from one sample, sequenced in a study of T cell responses to AZD1222 COVID-19 vaccine. This table comes from immunoSEQ multiplex PCR, and its TCRdb copy is limited to in-frame clones, with some not included. The sample lists tens of thousands of clones; roughly nine tenths were seen once. The sequences come from peripheral blood, collected on day 0 of AZD1222 vaccination. These receptor sequences come from an adult in good health. Each CDR3 is given with its conserved first and last residue. The order of the fields is V gene, clone size, CDR3 length, J gene, D gene, CDR3 DNA, CDR3 protein. The D gene is left open where the match is weak. The size field is filled for only some rows; it gives once, few, many or a size class.

TRBV18	few	17	TRBJ2-7	TRBD2	TGTGCCAGCTCACCACTACCCCTAGCGGGGATCAATGGAGAGCAGTACTTC	CASSPLPLAGINGEQYF
TRBV12-3/TRBV12-4	NA	11	TRBJ1-1	NA	TGTGCCAGCAGTTGGGCAATGCGAGCTTTCTTT	CASSWAMRAFF
TRBV5-1	NA	17	TRBJ1-3	NA	TGCGCCAGCAGCTTGTGGCCGGGGCAGGGAGACGGAAACACCATATATTTT	CASSLWPGQGDGNTIYF
TRBV29-1	NA	12	TRBJ1-2	TRBD1	TGCAGCGTTACCGAGGACAGGGCGGGCTACACCTTC	CSVTEDRAGYTF
TRBV6-5	NA	14	TRBJ1-2	NA	TGTGCCAGCTGGACAACCCGGCAGAACTATGGCTACACCTTC	CASWTTRQNYGYTF
TRBV6-1	NA	17	TRBJ1-5	TRBD1	TGTGCCAGCAGTGGGGAGGACAGGCGGATTAGCAATCAGCCCCAGCATTTT	CASSGEDRRISNQPQHF
TRBV2	NA	16	TRBJ1-4	NA	TGTGCCAGCACCACGGGCCTTGATACAACTAATGAAAAACTGTTTTTT	CASTTGLDTTNEKLFF
TRBV11-2	NA	16	TRBJ2-2	TRBD2	TGTGCCAGCAGCCCCATGCTAGCGGGAGCGGCCGGGGAGCTGTTTTTT	CASSPMLAGAAGELFF
TRBV7-9	few	13	TRBJ1-1	NA	TGTGCCAGCAGCTCCACGATGAACACTGAAGCTTTCTTT	CASSSTMNTEAFF
TRBV3-1/TRBV3-2	NA	13	TRBJ2-7	NA	TGTGCCAGCAGCCAAGTCTCCGCGTACGAGCAGTACTTC	CASSQVSAYEQYF
TRBV20-1	NA	11	TRBJ2-3	NA	TGCAGTGCTAGTCGACGAGATACGCAGTATTTT	CSASRRDTQYF
TRBV7-8	NA	12	TRBJ2-3	TRBD1	TGTGCCAGCAGCTTAGACAGAGGGGGCGAGTATTTT	CASSLDRGGEYF
TRBV7-2	NA	16	TRBJ1-3	TRBD1	TGTGCCAGCAGAGAGGGGGGGACAGGGGCTACTAACACCATATATTTT	CASREGGTGATNTIYF
TRBV7-3	NA	18	TRBJ2-6	NA	TGTGCCAGCAGCTTAACTGCCAGGGACGCCTCTGGGGCCAACGTCCTGACTTTC	CASSLTARDASGANVLTF
TRBV28	NA	16	TRBJ2-2	NA	TGTGCCAGCAGTTTTTGGACCTTGGCGAACACCGGGGAGCTGTTTTTT	CASSFWTLANTGELFF
TRBV6-5	NA	12	TRBJ2-7	NA	TGTGCCAGCAGTTACTCCCTACACGAGCAGTACTTC	CASSYSLHEQYF
TRBV4-1	NA	14	TRBJ1-2	NA	TGCGCCAGCAGCCAAGATTTAGCCAATTATGGCTACACCTTC	CASSQDLANYGYTF
TRBV7-2	NA	12	TRBJ2-5	NA	TGTGCCAGCAGCACGTACCAAGAGACCCAGTACTTC	CASSTYQETQYF
TRBV19	NA	13	TRBJ2-7	NA	TGTGCCAGTAAGGACAGGACTACCTACGAGCAGTACTTC	CASKDRTTYEQYF
TRBV11-2	NA	13	TRBJ1-5	NA	TGTGCCAGCAGCCGATGGGGCAATCAGCCCCAGCATTTT	CASSRWGNQPQHF
TRBV19	NA	15	TRBJ1-1	TRBD1	TGTGCCAGTAGTATAAGGCGCGGGACAGGGGGTGAAGCTTTCTTT	CASSIRRGTGGEAFF
TRBV5-1	NA	16	TRBJ2-1	NA	TGCGCCAGCAGCCACCAAGGACCTTACCCCTACAATGAGCAGTTCTTC	CASSHQGPYPYNEQFF
TRBV6-5	NA	16	TRBJ1-4	NA	TGTGCCAGCAGTTACCAGCCGCCAACCTCTAATGAAAAACTGTTTTTT	CASSYQPPTSNEKLFF
TRBV29-1	NA	12	TRBJ2-5	NA	TGCAGCGTTGAGCACAGAAAAGAGACCCAGTACTTC	CSVEHRKETQYF